This TCR beta chain was identified in a study of blood T cell repertoires in COVID-19. Study-wide background: Spain, Italy and the United States supplied samples that represented acute and convalescent COVID-19. In each case, the material was cDNA or gDNA derived from T cells, B-cell-depleted T cells, or PBMCs.

CDR3 length: 15 amino acids. CDR1 is LNHDA, CDR2 SQIVND, per germline (reference sequence). V shed 4 bases, J shed 4 bases, and the junction held 6 bases outside the gene matches. Original data processing: Estimates of nucleated cell counts were drawn from the amplification of reference gene primers. The repertoire was sequenced with immunoSEQ multiplex PCR; TCRdb's copy has only in-frame clones and lacks some. V and J calls plus clone size are reproduced from that table; the DNA served to infer D and trimming. The sample yields roughly 140,000 clones, about 79% seen once. Sample: peripheral blood. V is TRBV19 and J is TRBJ1-1; 10 nucleotides match TRBD1. The TCR was taken from a man in his sixties with active or convalescent COVID-19. CDR3 bases: TGTGCCAGTAGTACCAGGACAGGGGGGTCCACTGAAGCTTTCTTT. This codes for CASSTRTGGSTEAFF.